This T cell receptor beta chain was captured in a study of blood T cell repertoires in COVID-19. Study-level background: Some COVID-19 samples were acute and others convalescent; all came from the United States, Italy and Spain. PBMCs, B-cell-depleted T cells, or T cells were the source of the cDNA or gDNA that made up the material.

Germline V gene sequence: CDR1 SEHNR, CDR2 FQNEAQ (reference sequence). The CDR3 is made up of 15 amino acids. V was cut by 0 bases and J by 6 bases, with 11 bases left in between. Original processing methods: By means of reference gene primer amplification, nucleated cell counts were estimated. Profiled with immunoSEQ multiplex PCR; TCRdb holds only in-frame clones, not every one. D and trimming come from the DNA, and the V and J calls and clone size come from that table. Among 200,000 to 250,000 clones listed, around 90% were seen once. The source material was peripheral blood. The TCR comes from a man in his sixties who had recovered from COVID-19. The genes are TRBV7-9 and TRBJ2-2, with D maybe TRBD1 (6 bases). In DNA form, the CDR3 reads TGTGCCAGCAGCTTAGCAGCCTCAGGGGCCGGGGAGCTGTTTTTT. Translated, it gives CASSLAASGAGELFF.